This entry describes one T cell receptor (beta chain). This entry belongs to a study of T cells in Graves' hyperthyroidism and ophthalmopathy. Authors of the study amplified TCR beta CDR3 regions from RNA transcripts. HTBI primers were the set used in a first-round RT-PCR of the TCR CDR3. TCRdb redid the calling of the multiplex PCR reads with MiXCR, one entry per CDR3 protein. The table records 450,000 to 700,000 distinct CDR3 sequences, more than 45% of them present only once. What was sequenced was peripheral blood or thyroid tissue (not recorded which). This receptor was identified in a woman aged 18 to 35 with Graves' hyperthyroidism.

In nucleotides, the CDR3 is TGTGCCAGCAGCTTAGGACTAGCGGGAGGCGGCGGGGTACTACAAGAGACCCAGTACTTC. Amino acid sequence: CASSLGLAGGGGVLQETQYF. The V call is TRBV7-9, the J call TRBJ2-5; 13 bases are shared with TRBD2. This CDR3 is 20 amino acids long. The germline V gene encodes CDR1 SEHNR and CDR2 FQNEAQ (reference sequence). The trim removed 1 base at V and 2 bases at J, leaving 13 bases unmatched.